This T cell receptor (beta chain) was sequenced in a study of T cell responses to AZD1222 COVID-19 vaccine. Study conclusions and caveats: Increased Spike-specific TCR breadth and depth were observed after two AZD1222 doses. Just a handful of people given AZD1222 tested seropositive at baseline.

Germline V lookup: CDR1 MNHNS, CDR2 SASEGT. The V gene end was trimmed by 4 bases and the J gene end by 5 bases; junction bases not matched to a gene: 12. The CDR3 loop spans 17 amino acids. A word on this clone: The antigen is not known.

Libraries were prepared by immunoSEQ multiplex PCR; TCRdb keeps only in-frame clonotypes and omits some of them. The data contain 130,000 to 150,000 clones, 82% of them seen just once; the ten biggest clones take up around 4.3%. This rearrangement joins TRBV6-1 to TRBJ2-1; 9 positions agree with TRBD1. This TCR derives from an adult in good health. Sequences were derived from peripheral blood, sampled on day 0 of MenACWY control vaccination. The chain's CDR3 is CASSARPPTGGNNEQFF. DNA of the CDR3: TGTGCCAGCAGTGCCCGGCCCCCGACAGGGGGTAACAATGAGCAGTTCTTC.